This T cell receptor beta chain is from a study of cytomegalovirus exposure and HLA in healthy donors. PCR was performed using 60 Vbeta and 13 Jbeta primers. Sequencing was performed with immunoSEQ multiplex PCR; in TCRdb, only in-frame clones are kept and a portion is missing. The sample holds roughly 220,000 clones, 65% to 75% seen once. Comments on this clone: Its specificity is unknown.

General study points: A later analysis found most CMV-associated TCR beta chains apparently HLA-restricted. Several of the most significant clusters appeared, in a later analysis, to be linked to common viral pathogens. Fewer N-insertions (relative to the approximately 670-donor mean) were reportedly seen in an Asian-associated ancestry cluster in a later analysis.

The specimen was PBMCs. The sequence derives from a woman in her twenties or thirties in good health and CMV-seronegative.

In DNA form, the CDR3 reads TGTGCCAGCAGCTTAGCCGGGACAGGGGGCTCGGGGGATACGCAGTATTTT. Protein product: CASSLAGTGGSGDTQYF. This chain joins TRBV13 and TRBJ2-3; TRBD1 matches at 12 bases. Trimming took 1 base from V and 6 from J; bases not matched to a gene: 8. In germline, CDR1 is PRHDT, CDR2 FYEKMQ (reference sequence). The CDR3 is made up of 17 amino acids. The whole variable domain, filled in from reference TRBV13 and TRBJ2-3, reads AAGVIQSPRHLIKEKRETATLKCYPIPRHDTVYWYQQGPGQDPQFLISFYEKMQSDKGSIPDRFSAQQFSDYHSELNMSSLELGDSALYFCASSLAGTGGSGDTQYFGPGTRLTVL.